The 19 T cell receptor beta chains in this list originate from one sample, sequenced in a study of T cells in Graves' hyperthyroidism and ophthalmopathy. TCR beta CDR3 regions were amplified from RNA. The TCR CDR3 first-round RT-PCR relied on the HTBI primer set. Using its own MiXCR run on the multiplex PCR reads, TCRdb lists one record per CDR3 protein. The table shows roughly 740,000 distinct CDR3 sequences, with around 15% occurring only once. Sequences were obtained from blood. Every receptor here comes from a man aged 18 to 30 with Graves' hyperthyroidism.

The V call is TRBV10-3, the J call TRBJ2-5; tentatively, D is TRBD2 (6 bases). V was shortened by 0 bases and J by 3 bases, with 8 bases between the two germline ends. The CDR3 has 14 residues. Germline CDR1 ENHRY, CDR2 SYGVKD. The CDR3 coding sequence is TGTGCCATCAGTGAGTCGGCGGGGAAAGAGACCCAGTACTTC. Translating it yields CAISESAGKETQYF.

This clonotype was detected ten times or more. CDR3: CAWRQSYEQYF. As DNA, the CDR3 is TGTGCCTGGCGCCAGTCCTACGAGCAGTACTTC. This chain joins TRBV30 and TRBJ2-7; D unclear. CDR3 length: 11 residues. From germline, CDR1 is GTSNPN and CDR2 SVGIG (reference sequence). Trimming pared 5 bases from V and 1 base from J, leaving 6 bases between.

This clonotype was counted between two and nine times. The V call is TRBV29-1, the J call TRBJ2-7, with D maybe TRBD1 (6 bases). The V gene's germline CDR1 is SQVTM and CDR2 ANQGSEA. This CDR3 is 12 amino acids long. V lost 3 bases, J lost 3 bases, and 9 bases lay in between. CDR3 sequence reads: CSVDLGGYEQYF. The CDR3 DNA reads TGCAGCGTTGACCTAGGGGGCTACGAGCAGTACTTC.

The V call is TRBV9, the J call TRBJ1-5; 9 positions agree with TRBD1. The CDR3 loop spans 15 amino acids. The V gene's germline CDR1 is SGDLS and CDR2 YYNGEE. The ends lost 4 bases at V and 6 bases at J; junction bases unmatched: 8. For the CDR3, the DNA is TGTGCCAGCAGCCCAGGACAGGGGAGGACTCAGCCCCAGCATTTT. It is translated as CASSPGQGRTQPQHF.

This clonotype has at least ten counts. The chain employs TRBV27 and TRBJ2-3, with 8 bases that match TRBD2. The CDR3 has 15 residues. Germline CDR1 and CDR2: MNHEY and SMNVEV (reference sequence). Trimming at V came to 5 bases and at J to 4 bases, leaving 8 bases not matched to a gene. The CDR3 protein is CASSPGTRLPDTQYF. CDR3 nucleotide sequence: TGTGCCAGCAGTCCCGGGACTAGACTCCCAGATACGCAGTATTTT.

This clonotype was picked up a small number of times. The chain couples TRBV11-2 to TRBJ2-1, with 7 bases lining up with TRBD2. The V segment lost 6 bases and the J segment 10 bases; nucleotides outside the gene matches: 15. Germline CDR1 is SGHAT and CDR2 is FQNNGV. The CDR3 sequence is 15 residues long. This CDR3 reads CASRSLGGGPREQFF. The CDR3 bases are TGTGCCAGCAGGTCACTGGGGGGAGGGCCACGAGAGCAGTTCTTC.

Ten or more counts support this clonotype. This rearrangement joins TRBV20-1 to TRBJ2-5; 7 bases map to TRBD1. V lost 3 bases and J lost 5; bases outside the gene matches: 9. There are 14 residues in the CDR3. Germline CDR1 is DFQATT and CDR2 is SNEGSKA (reference sequence). Here the CDR3 DNA reads TGCAGTGCTAGTTTCAGACAGGGCGTCGAGACCCAGTACTTC. It codes for CSASFRQGVETQYF.

This clonotype has a count of ten or more. J is TRBJ2-3 and V is TRBV20-1; D is unclear. Germline V gene data show CDR1 as DFQATT and CDR2 as SNEGSKA (reference sequence). This CDR3 is 13 amino acids long. V was shortened by 3 bases and J by 0 bases, with 7 bases between the two germline ends. This chain's CDR3 is CSASRQSTDTQYF. The CDR3 DNA follows: TGCAGTGCTAGTAGGCAGAGCACAGATACGCAGTATTTT.

This clonotype was found many times. At one boundary the junction diverges from the germline segment, which might be a read error. V usage is TRBV5-1 and J usage is TRBJ1-1, with no clear D. Looked up from germline, CDR1 is SGHRS and CDR2 is YFSETQ. The CDR3 spans 14 residues. The CDR3 sequence: CASSLGQPNTEAFF. DNA of the CDR3: TGTGCCAGCAGTTTAGGGCAGCCGAACACTGAAGCTTTCTTT.

This clonotype was counted between two and nine times. The chain uses TRBV10-2 and TRBJ2-2, with TRBD2 identical over 7 bases. The germline CDR1 and CDR2 sequences are WSHSY and SAAADI. V lost 2 bases and J lost 7; bases outside the gene matches: 1. The CDR3 has 13 residues. The CDR3 spells CASSEREVGELFF. In DNA, the CDR3 is TGCGCCAGCAGTGAGCGGGAGGTCGGGGAGCTGTTTTTT.

In this sample, this clonotype turned up a few times. The gene calls are TRBV19 and TRBJ1-2; TRBD1 aligns across 8 bases. Per germline, CDR1 LNHDA and CDR2 SQIVND (reference sequence). The CDR3 has 12 amino acids. V was clipped by 8 bases and J by 8 bases; unmatched bases: 7. The DNA of the CDR3 is TGTGCCAGTGCCCAGGGGGCGGGGGGCTACACCTTC. It translates to CASAQGAGGYTF. Drawing the rest from reference TRBV19 and TRBJ1-2, the complete variable domain is DGGITQSPKYLFRKEGQNVTLSCEQNLNHDAMYWYRQDPGQGLRLIYYSQIVNDFQKGDIAEGYSVSREKKESFPLTVTSAQKNPTAFYLCASAQGAGGYTFGSGTRLTVV.

This clonotype came up a few times. CDR3 nucleotide sequence: TGTGCCAGCAGCTCCGGGCCGCGCGGGGATACCGGGGAGCTGTTTTTT. Protein product: CASSSGPRGDTGELFF. The chain has TRBV7-9 and TRBJ2-2; possibly TRBD2 for D (6 bases). The CDR3 has 16 amino acids. The germline CDR1 and CDR2 sequences are SEHNR and FQNEAQ (reference sequence). Trimming took 4 bases from V and 5 from J, leaving 17 bases between them.

This clonotype was observed at least ten times. V is TRBV30 and J is TRBJ1-4; no clear D gene. The CDR3 consists of 10 residues. Per germline, CDR1 GTSNPN and CDR2 SVGIG (reference sequence). Trimming pared 8 bases from V and 8 bases from J, leaving 9 bases between. The CDR3 loop reads CAGFREKLFF. The CDR3 region has the DNA TGTGCCGGGTTCAGGGAAAAACTGTTTTTT.

This clonotype was recorded many times. This chain uses TRBV7-6 with TRBJ2-3; TRBD2 matches at 9 bases. The ends lost 2 bases at V and 2 bases at J; junction bases unmatched: 5. The CDR3 is 16 amino acids. Germline CDR1 SGHVS, CDR2 FNYEAQ. The CDR3 loop reads CASSLLTSGYTDTQYF. DNA for the CDR3: TGTGCCAGCAGCTTACTTACTAGCGGGTACACAGATACGCAGTATTTT. Full variable domain (rest looked up from reference TRBV7-6 and TRBJ2-3): GAGVSQSPRYKVTKRGQDVALRCDPISGHVSLYWYRQALGQGPEFLTYFNYEAQQDKSGLPNDRFSAERPEGSISTLTIQRTEQRDSAMYRCASSLLTSGYTDTQYFGPGTRLTVL.

The V call is TRBV4-1, the J call TRBJ2-2; 7 nucleotides line up with TRBD1. The CDR3 has 17 amino acids. V lost 3 bases and J lost 0; bases outside the gene matches: 7. Germline values: CDR1 MGHRA, CDR2 YSYEKL. The CDR3 DNA is TGCGCCAGCAGCCAGGGGCCTCAGGGGGCGAACACCGGGGAGCTGTTTTTT. Its translation is CASSQGPQGANTGELFF.

Notes on this clonotype: With a much larger clone just one base away, this may be a read error. Given the absence of the conserved phenylalanine or tryptophan at the CDR3 end, a read error is likely. The rearrangement uses TRBV7-2 and TRBJ2-3; 12 bases map to TRBD2. Trimming removed 5 bases from V and 3 bases from J; junction bases left unmatched: 9. The CDR3 is made up of 17 amino acids. Germline V gene sequence: CDR1 SGHTA, CDR2 FQGNSA. CDR3 bases: TGTGCCAGCAGCGACCGACTAGCGGGAGCTCAGACAGATACGCAGTATTCT. It specifies CASSDRLAGAQTDTQYS.

The V and J genes are TRBV7-9 and TRBJ2-1; a weak D match, TRBD1 (6 bases). The CDR3 is 17 residues long. V was shortened by 3 bases and J by 4 bases, with 19 bases between the two germline ends. From germline, CDR1 is SEHNR and CDR2 FQNEAQ (reference sequence). As DNA, the CDR3 is TGTGCCAGCAGCTTTGGCCCTACAGGGATCCTTTACAATGAGCAGTTCTTC. Translated: CASSFGPTGILYNEQFF.

This clonotype was observed a few times. V is TRBV5-5 and J is TRBJ2-7; maybe TRBD2 (5 bases). This CDR3 is 14 amino acids long. The germline CDR1 and CDR2 sequences are SGHKS and YYEKEE (reference sequence). With 2 bases removed from V and 7 bases from J, the gap between germline ends came to 16 bases. CDR3 protein: CASSLGGRFEEQYF. As DNA, the CDR3 is TGTGCCAGCAGCTTAGGAGGCAGGTTCGAAGAGCAGTACTTC.

The table lists this clonotype with a few counts. V usage is TRBV7-9 and J usage is TRBJ2-5; no clear D. V lost 5 bases, J lost 3 bases, and 7 bases lay in between. The CDR3 contains 12 residues. Germline values: CDR1 SEHNR, CDR2 FQNEAQ (reference sequence). The CDR3 protein is CASSVPKETQYF. The CDR3 coding sequence is TGTGCCAGCAGCGTCCCAAAAGAGACCCAGTACTTC.